The TCR beta chain under discussion was sequenced for a study of early T cells in non-severe SARS-CoV-2 infection. The overall study: The chains were unpaired, and the sequenced material was bulk RNA from unsorted whole blood. General study points: There was a bias toward anti-spike CD8 responses in VDJdb matching, which missed private and CD4 specificities.

The TCR library protocol was used to attach unique molecular identifiers. These identifiers were attached to individual cDNA molecules. TCRdb independently ran MiXCR on the 5' RACE reads; one entry per CDR3 protein. In the table there are fewer than 80,000 distinct CDR3 sequences, approximately 4.6% of which are singletons. This clonotype was counted between two and nine times. Its cognate antigen is unknown. The CDR3 is 14 amino acids. V dropped 7 bases and J dropped 2 bases, with 14 bases sitting between them. Germline V gene lookup returns CDR1 MNHEY and CDR2 SVGEGT. The source is an adult who was a healthcare worker with PCR-confirmed SARS-CoV-2 infection or an uninfected control (not recorded which). The donor label of this sample is uncertain. The starting material was whole blood, obtained at baseline. The chain employs TRBV6-2 or TRBV6-3 and TRBJ1-1; D is ambiguous. CDR3 amino acids: CASTKSAANTEAFF. In DNA, the CDR3 is TGTGCCAGCACCAAAAGTGCAGCCAACACTGAAGCTTTCTTT.